This TCR beta chain was captured by sequencing in a study of blood T cell repertoires in COVID-19 (dated by TCRdb to 2018 to 2020). A note on the overall study: Samples covering the acute and convalescent phases of COVID-19 were provided by collaborators in the United States, Italy and Spain. The material from the prospective study consisted of cDNA or gDNA derived from T cells, B-cell-depleted T cells, or PBMCs. Deeply sampled blood TCRbeta repertoires from subjects exposed to, actively infected with, or recovered from COVID-19 were included in the dataset. The repertoires were released in a freely available public database meant as a resource for research on the immune response to SARS-CoV-2. The samples were drawn from two sources: the first 160 participants of the ongoing ImmuneRACE study, and some 1,300 subjects contributed by 6 global collaborators. A de-identified subject ID, COVID-19 status, age in years and sex were almost always included in the sample metadata. Where available, HLA class I and class II types were obtained from metadata supplied by the sample provider rather than from assay-based typing. What the research found in general, with its limitations: The amount of clinical and demographic metadata varied by source and participant and was provided uncurated.

There are 13 amino acids in the CDR3, from cysteine to phenylalanine inclusive. The kept DNA is CDR3 alone, 39 bases in frame from the first base. Germline trimming amounts to 4 bases on V and 6 bases on J, with 6 as the count of junction bases outside the gene matches. CDR1 is given as SGDLS and CDR2 as YYNGEE, both from the germline V gene. The immunoSEQ Assay, a bias-controlled multiplex PCR, was used to amplify TCRbeta CDR3 regions from genomic DNA. On the authors' methods: The number of nucleated cells in each sample was estimated by amplification of reference gene primers within the assay. Sequence reads were collapsed and filtered to measure the absolute abundance of every unique TCRbeta CDR3 rearrangement. For each sample, productive Simpson clonality was calculated as the square root of Simpson's diversity index over productive rearrangements. TCRdb mirrors the immuneACCESS table, restricted to in-frame sequences. Some clones are absent from its copies; in checked studies, under half trace to an unresolved V gene, and the reason for the others is unknown. V and J calls and clone size are copied from that table; D and trimming were computed from the DNA. Counted in this sample were roughly 120,000 clones; under 95% of them appeared once. Around 4.6% of the sample belongs to the ten largest clones.

One collaborating source in Seattle enrolled patients during active infection and followed them longitudinally through the course of disease. Each collaborating institution followed its own protocols to collect whole blood in K2EDTA tubes. Collaborator samples were shipped for TCRbeta analysis as frozen whole blood, isolated PBMCs, or DNA extracted from either sample type. About this clone itself: The antigen it recognizes is unknown. It has no much larger one-base neighbor in the sample; base qualities were not kept.

The chain couples TRBV9 to TRBJ2-7, and 8 junctional nucleotides match TRBD1. Sequenced input: peripheral blood. The TCR comes from a man aged 55 to 70 with COVID-19, enrolled during active disease. In nucleotides, the sequence is TGTGCCAGCAGCATAGGACAGGGTTCCGAGCAGTACTTC. Its product reads: CASSIGQGSEQYF.